What follows are 23 T cell receptor beta chains derived from one specimen sequenced in a study of human T cells and chemical hapten exposure. TCRdb processed the RACE reads anew with MiXCR; each CDR3 protein has one entry. In the table there are roughly 69,000 distinct CDR3 sequences, over 9% of which are singletons. Indicated time point: patch test 2, 6 weeks after DPC sensitization. Noted treatment: therapeutic diphenylcyclopropenone sensitization with weekly scalp DPC. Sequences were derived from whole blood, sampled in connection with sensitization to the hapten diphenylcyclopropenone (DPC). The receptors come from a woman in her fifties or sixties with alopecia areata. Some clones in this sample may be carry-over from other donors' samples.

The sample holds many counts of this clonotype. The rearrangement joins TRBV18 to TRBJ1-2; the D is unclear. V lost 3 bases, J lost 6 bases, and 11 bases lay in between. This CDR3 comprises 13 residues. Germline CDR1 reads KGHSH; CDR2 reads LQKENI. Written as DNA, the CDR3 is TGTGCCAGCTCACCGGAGGGTGTCCATGGCTACACCTTC. This sequence encodes CASSPEGVHGYTF.

This clonotype was seen a few times. The chain employs TRBV25-1 and TRBJ1-1; maybe TRBD1 (5 bases). Germline CDR1 is MGHDK and CDR2 is SYGVNS. The CDR3 is 15 amino acids. V was trimmed by 0 bases and J by 6 bases, leaving 14 bases between them. The CDR3 DNA sequence: TGTGCCAGCAGTGAATATTCGGGGCTTGAGGCTGAAGCTTTCTTT. Translated: CASSEYSGLEAEAFF.

This clonotype was seen a handful of times. The chain links TRBV12-3 or TRBV12-4 to TRBJ2-1; D uncertain. The CDR3 length is 12 residues. Between the trimmed V and J ends, which lost 4 bases and 6 bases, there was a span of 7 bases. The CDR3 reads CASSSLANEQFF. The CDR3 bases are TGTGCCAGCAGTTCGTTAGCCAATGAGCAGTTCTTC.

The gene calls are TRBV9 and TRBJ2-2, with D perhaps TRBD2 (6 bases). This CDR3 is 15 amino acids long. CDR1 and CDR2 from the germline V gene are SGDLS and YYNGEE. With 0 bases removed from V and 1 base from J, the gap between germline ends came to 7 bases. CDR3: CASSVVAENTGELFF. As DNA, the CDR3 is TGTGCCAGCAGCGTAGTAGCGGAGAACACCGGGGAGCTGTTTTTT.

V usage is TRBV12-5 and J usage is TRBJ1-1; 9 bases align to TRBD1. Germline V lookup: CDR1 LGHNT, CDR2 FRNRAP. This CDR3 is 14 amino acids long. V trimming: 6 bases; J trimming: 6 bases; junction bases outside the gene matches: 8. CDR3 amino acids: CASGAGQGIPEAFF. The CDR3, as DNA: TGTGCTAGTGGGGCCGGACAGGGGATCCCTGAAGCTTTCTTT.

V gene TRBV10-3 combines with J gene TRBJ1-1; D is uncertain. V lost 2 bases to trimming and J lost 4 bases, with 11 bases between them. CDR3 length: 14 amino acids. CDR1 and CDR2 (germline): ENHRY, SYGVKD. Here the CDR3 reads CAISEIREPTEAFF. CDR3 nucleotides: TGTGCCATCAGTGAGATCCGGGAGCCCACTGAAGCTTTCTTT.

This clonotype was seen once. The V gene is TRBV3-1, the J gene TRBJ2-7; no clear D gene. With 1 base removed from V and 5 bases from J, the gap between germline ends came to 12 bases. The germline gives CDR1 LGHDT, CDR2 YNNKEL (reference sequence). There are 14 residues in the CDR3. CDR3 sequence reads: CASSQGFSPHEQYF. In nucleotides, the CDR3 is TGTGCCAGCAGCCAAGGTTTCTCCCCCCACGAGCAGTACTTC.

This clonotype was recorded at least ten times. The CDR3 spells CASSVDSKDTGELFF. DNA for the CDR3: TGTGCCAGCAGCGTTGACAGTAAGGACACCGGGGAGCTGTTTTTT. The chain uses TRBV7-9 and TRBJ2-2; tentative D call: TRBD1 (5 bases). Germline loops: CDR1 SEHNR, CDR2 FQNEAQ (reference sequence). The V end was cut by 5 bases, the J end by 3 bases, with 13 bases between. CDR3 length: 15 amino acids.

Regarding this clonotype: With a much larger clone just one base away, this may be a read error. Since the CDR3 does not end with the conserved phenylalanine or tryptophan, this likely comes from a read error. The rearrangement uses TRBV7-2 and TRBJ2-3; tentatively, D is TRBD1 (5 bases). The CDR3 is 13 amino acids. V gave up 5 bases and J gave up 2 bases, with 8 bases separating them. Germline V gene data show CDR1 as SGHTA and CDR2 as FQGNSA. Here the CDR3 DNA reads TGTGCCAGCAGCCAGGGTCCCACAGATACGCAGTATTTG. Its protein product is CASSQGPTDTQYL.

This clonotype was detected only a few times. The rearrangement uses TRBV12-3 or TRBV12-4 and TRBJ1-5, with a weak D call TRBD1 (6 bases). V shed 3 bases and J shed 0 bases, with 12 bases lying between them. The CDR3 consists of 16 residues. This CDR3 reads CASSLSGGGSNQPQHF. In DNA, the CDR3 is TGTGCCAGCAGTTTGTCGGGGGGCGGTAGCAATCAGCCCCAGCATTTT.

This clonotype was seen ten or more times. The chain is built from TRBV7-2 and TRBJ1-1; tentative D call: TRBD1 (5 bases). The germline V and J ends were trimmed by 5 bases and 6 bases, with 13 bases remaining between them. In germline, CDR1 is SGHTA, CDR2 FQGNSA. The CDR3 is 13 amino acids. The CDR3 protein is CASSGHSKAEAFF. The CDR3 bases are TGTGCCAGCAGCGGACATTCGAAGGCTGAAGCTTTCTTT.

This clonotype showed up just a few times. The chain joins TRBV3-1 to TRBJ2-7; D is uncertain. CDR1 is LGHDT and CDR2 is YNNKEL in the germline V gene (reference sequence). V lost 5 bases and J lost 5, with 7 bases in between. This CDR3 has 11 residues. The CDR3 nucleotides are TGTGCCAGCAGCGGAAGTAACGAGCAGTACTTC. Amino acids: CASSGSNEQYF.

This clonotype came up many times. The chain uses TRBV19 and TRBJ1-4; 8 bases fit TRBD1. The CDR3 sequence is 13 residues long. J was trimmed by 6 bases and V by 5 bases; bases with no gene match: 2. Per germline, CDR1 LNHDA and CDR2 SQIVND (reference sequence). The CDR3: CASSLQGDEKLFF. CDR3 coding DNA: TGTGCCAGTAGTCTACAGGGGGATGAAAAACTGTTTTTT.

This clonotype has only a few counts. This sequence joins TRBV12-3 or TRBV12-4 and TRBJ1-5; TRBD1 might be the D (5 bases). With 3 bases removed from V and 2 bases from J, the gap between germline ends came to 17 bases. This CDR3 is built from 17 residues. CDR3 DNA: TGTGCCAGCAGTTTTACTCTTGGAGGGGTAGGCAATCAGCCCCAGCATTTT. Its protein product is CASSFTLGGVGNQPQHF.

The gene calls are TRBV3-1 and TRBJ1-1; 7 positions agree with TRBD1. Germline CDR1 LGHDT, CDR2 YNNKEL (reference sequence). The CDR3 is 13 amino acids. V dropped 0 bases and J dropped 10; count of bases not matched to a gene: 5. In nucleotides, the CDR3 is TGTGCCAGCAGCCAAGAAGGGGGACAGAGAGCTTTCTTT. Translation: CASSQEGGQRAFF.

The V and J genes are TRBV20-1 and TRBJ2-3, with D tentatively TRBD2 (6 bases). CDR3 length equals 12 residues. CDR1 and CDR2 from the germline V gene are DFQATT and SNEGSKA (reference sequence). V was pared by 7 bases and J by 6 bases, with 14 bases between. The CDR3 sequence is CSVGGNTDTQYF. The CDR3 DNA sequence: TGCAGTGTTGGCGGGAACACGGATACGCAGTATTTT.

This clonotype was seen only a few times. The V gene is TRBV6-2 or TRBV6-3, the J gene TRBJ2-7; 8 nucleotides match TRBD2. This CDR3 has 13 amino acids. CDR1 and CDR2 from the germline V gene are MNHEY and SVGEGT. Losses at the gene ends were 8 bases for V and 1 base for J; bases not matched to a gene: 4. In nucleotides, the CDR3 is TGTGCCAGCGAGGCTAGCGGGTCCTACGAGCAGTACTTC. It codes for CASEASGSYEQYF.

This clonotype was observed many times. This chain joins TRBV5-1 and TRBJ2-3; 12 nucleotides align to TRBD1. CDR3 length equals 16 residues. Looked up from germline, CDR1 is SGHRS and CDR2 is YFSETQ. V lost 4 bases to trimming and J lost 4 bases; unmatched junction nucleotides: 7. CDR3 DNA: TGCGCCAGCAGCGACGGGACAGGGGGCAGTGCAGATACGCAGTATTTT. Encoded protein: CASSDGTGGSADTQYF.

This clonotype was counted ten times or more. The J gene is TRBJ1-5, the V gene TRBV20-1; 9 nucleotides line up with TRBD1. This CDR3 has 17 amino acids. J lost 0 bases, V lost 6 bases, and 12 bases had no gene match. Per germline, CDR1 DFQATT and CDR2 SNEGSKA (reference sequence). This CDR3 is CSATGTGLRFSNQPQHF. In DNA, the CDR3 is TGCAGTGCGACCGGGACAGGGTTAAGATTTAGCAATCAGCCCCAGCATTTT.

The table lists this clonotype with many counts. The chain couples TRBV7-9 to TRBJ2-1, with 10 bases identical to TRBD2. With 2 bases clipped from V and 6 bases from J, the junction kept 7 bases outside the gene matches. The length of the CDR3 is 16 residues. CDR1 is SEHNR and CDR2 is FQNEAQ in the germline V gene (reference sequence). The CDR3 here is CASSLRLAGVSNEQFF. CDR3 sequence (DNA): TGTGCCAGCAGCTTAAGGCTAGCGGGAGTAAGCAATGAGCAGTTCTTC. The variable domain in full, with the rest retrieved from reference TRBV7-9 and TRBJ2-1, is DTGVSQNPRHKITKRGQNVTFRCDPISEHNRLYWYRQTLGQGPEFLTYFQNEAQLEKSRLLSDRFSAERPKGSFSTLEIQRTEQGDSAMYLCASSLRLAGVSNEQFFGPGTRLTVL.

At least ten counts were recorded for this clonotype. J is TRBJ2-1 and V is TRBV6-6; D remains ambiguous. Germline assignment: CDR1 MNHNY and CDR2 SVGAGI (reference sequence). The CDR3 runs 13 residues. V lost 6 bases and J 3 bases, leaving 9 bases between the germline ends. CDR3 amino acids: CASRPGRYNEQFF. CDR3 coding DNA: TGTGCCAGCAGACCCGGACGCTACAATGAGCAGTTCTTC.

The chain carries TRBV20-1 and TRBJ2-6, with D unresolved. The CDR3 is made up of 14 amino acids. Germline CDR1 DFQATT, CDR2 SNEGSKA (reference sequence). The DNA for the CDR3 is TGCACCTCCTCGGAAGTCGGGGGGGCCAACGTCCTGACTTTC. Its protein is CTSSEVGGANVLTF.

This clonotype appeared a few times. The genes are TRBV6-6 and TRBJ1-5; D is unresolved. The V gene's germline CDR1 is MNHNY and CDR2 SVGAGI (reference sequence). Trimming took 4 bases from V and 3 from J, leaving 10 bases between them. The CDR3 spans 14 residues. The CDR3 reads CASSFPGSNQPQHF. The CDR3 DNA follows: TGTGCCAGCAGTTTCCCGGGGTCCAATCAGCCCCAGCATTTT.